Presented here are 18 T cell receptor beta chains from one specimen sequenced in a study of blood T cells in healthy people across ages. A second PCR of roughly 7 to 11 cycles used a sample-barcoded 5' primer and a J-beta primer mix. TCRdb re-called the 5' RACE reads through MiXCR, storing one row per CDR3 protein. The table lists hundreds of thousands of distinct CDR3 sequences, about a fifth of them singletons. Sample: blood. Receptors were obtained from an older man in good health.

This clonotype has more than one count but fewer than ten. The chain carries TRBV6-5 and TRBJ1-3, with TRBD1 matching over 8 bases. Germline loops: CDR1 MNHEY, CDR2 SVGAGI. V lost 5 bases and J lost 6; bases outside the gene matches: 6. CDR3 size: 14 residues. The CDR3 sequence is CASSLDRVENTIYF. DNA for the CDR3: TGTGCCAGCAGTCTGGACAGGGTGGAAAACACCATATATTTT.

This clonotype showed up just a few times. J is TRBJ2-5 and V is TRBV2; D remains unclear. Trimming took off 6 bases at V and 4 bases at J, with 9 bases between the two ends. CDR1 and CDR2 from the germline V gene are SNHLY and FYNNEI. The CDR3 contains 12 residues. The CDR3 nucleotides read TGTGCCAGCAGGGAGTTAGGAGAGACCCAGTACTTC. Protein sequence: CASRELGETQYF.

The J gene is TRBJ2-1, the V gene TRBV5-1; D is perhaps TRBD2 (5 bases). The CDR3 is 17 residues long. Germline CDR1 SGHRS, CDR2 YFSETQ. V dropped 0 bases and J dropped 7 bases, with 20 bases sitting between them. The CDR3 sequence is CASSLALRASRVNEQFF. Written as DNA, the CDR3 is TGCGCCAGCAGCTTGGCTTTGAGGGCCTCTCGGGTTAATGAGCAGTTCTTC.

The chain has TRBV20-1 and TRBJ1-1; D is unresolved. The CDR3 totals 12 residues. The V end lost 8 bases, the J end lost 5 bases, and 15 bases lay between the germline ends. CDR1 is DFQATT and CDR2 is SNEGSKA in the germline V gene (reference sequence). CDR3 protein: CSSSNARTEAFF. In nucleotides, the CDR3 is TGCAGTTCTTCGAATGCGAGGACTGAAGCTTTCTTT.

V and J are TRBV6-6 and TRBJ2-1; D perhaps matches TRBD2 (5 bases). The germline gives CDR1 MNHNY, CDR2 SVGAGI (reference sequence). Trimming cost V 3 bases and J 2 bases, with 11 bases left between them. The CDR3 covers 15 residues. The CDR3 is CASSYEGPPYNEQFF. CDR3 DNA: TGTGCCAGCAGTTATGAGGGCCCGCCCTACAATGAGCAGTTCTTC.

The table lists this clonotype with a few counts. The genes are TRBV20-1 and TRBJ2-5; TRBD1 is a possible D gene (5 bases). The V end was cut by 0 bases, the J end by 4 bases, with 15 bases between. Germline V gene sequence: CDR1 DFQATT, CDR2 SNEGSKA (reference sequence). This CDR3 contains 15 residues. CDR3 amino acids: CSARDKGSPGETQYF. CDR3 nucleotide sequence: TGCAGTGCTAGAGATAAGGGGTCCCCTGGAGAGACCCAGTACTTC.

Comments on this clonotype: This may be a read error, as it is one base from a much larger clone. V gene TRBV7-2 combines with J gene TRBJ2-3; D is uncertain. CDR1 is SGHTA and CDR2 is FQGNSA in the germline V gene. The CDR3 covers 14 residues. CDR3 nucleotide sequence: TGTGCCAGCAGCTTAGCTTTGGGCCCAGATCCGCAGTATTTT. Translating gives CASSLALGPDPQYF.

This clonotype has ten or more counts. V and J are TRBV12-3 or TRBV12-4 and TRBJ2-7; D might be TRBD1 (6 bases). V gave up 5 bases and J gave up 7 bases, with 15 bases separating them. The length of the CDR3 is 13 residues. The CDR3 coding sequence is TGTGCCAGCAGTCCAGGGGTATGGCAAGAGCAGTACTTC. Its translation is CASSPGVWQEQYF.

This clonotype was found a few times. The chain carries TRBV29-1 and TRBJ1-1; D remains ambiguous. This CDR3 has 12 residues. The V gene's germline CDR1 is SQVTM and CDR2 ANQGSEA. Trimming took 6 bases from V and 4 from J, leaving 12 bases between them. DNA for the CDR3: TGCAGCGTCGAGGGTTTGGCCACTGAAGCTTTCTTT. Its protein product is CSVEGLATEAFF.

The chain couples TRBV6-5 to TRBJ2-7, with D hard to call. Germline V lookup: CDR1 MNHEY, CDR2 SVGAGI. The CDR3 has 15 amino acids. The V gene lost 6 bases and the J gene lost 1 base, with 16 bases spanning the gap. CDR3 protein: CASSRAFRASYEQYF. The CDR3 DNA is TGTGCCAGCAGCCGGGCCTTCCGAGCGTCCTACGAGCAGTACTTC.

V gene TRBV5-1 combines with J gene TRBJ2-3; tentatively, D is TRBD2 (6 bases). Germline V CDR1 and CDR2: SGHRS, YFSETQ. The CDR3 length is 16 residues. The V end lost 3 bases, the J end lost 1 base, and 15 bases lay between the germline ends. CDR3: CASSSRTIPGTDTQYF. The CDR3 coding sequence is TGCGCCAGCAGCTCCCGGACTATCCCGGGCACAGATACGCAGTATTTT.

The rearrangement uses TRBV7-9 and TRBJ1-1; 10 bases fit TRBD1. After removal of 5 bases from V and 4 bases from J, the junction contained 10 bases not matched to a gene. CDR3 size: 16 residues. Germline V gene data show CDR1 as SEHNR and CDR2 as FQNEAQ (reference sequence). The CDR3 protein is CASSSGTGAVSTEAFF. CDR3 DNA sequence: TGTGCCAGCAGCAGTGGGACAGGGGCTGTAAGCACTGAAGCTTTCTTT.

The CDR3 loop is CASSQDNWGSYNEQFF. The CDR3 DNA follows: TGCGCCAGCAGCCAAGACAACTGGGGCTCCTACAATGAGCAGTTCTTC. V gene TRBV4-1 combines with J gene TRBJ2-1; no clear D. Germline values: CDR1 MGHRA, CDR2 YSYEKL. Deletions cut 0 bases from V and 0 bases from J, with 9 bases between. This CDR3 comprises 16 residues.

The chain has TRBV5-1 and TRBJ2-1; 8 bases match TRBD1. The CDR3 is 15 residues long. The V gene's germline CDR1 is SGHRS and CDR2 YFSETQ. The trim removed 0 bases at V and 6 bases at J, leaving 5 bases unmatched. CDR3 DNA sequence: TGCGCCAGCAGCTTGGCGCAGGGGGCCTTCAATGAGCAGTTCTTC. Translated: CASSLAQGAFNEQFF.

Only a few counts were recorded for this clonotype. J is TRBJ2-5 and V is TRBV20-1; the D gene is possibly TRBD2 (5 bases). The end of the DNA is better explained by TRBJ2-7, so the J call may be wrong. The CDR3 extends over 13 amino acids. Germline CDR1 DFQATT, CDR2 SNEGSKA (reference sequence). The CDR3 nucleotides read TGCAGTGCTCTCGACGGGGTTTCCTACGAGCAGTACGTC. Its protein is CSALDGVSYEQYV.

V is TRBV5-1 and J is TRBJ2-3; 10 bases map to TRBD2. The V and J ends lost 0 bases and 4 bases, in that order; junction bases with no gene match: 11. This CDR3 has 18 residues. CDR1 and CDR2 from the germline V gene are SGHRS and YFSETQ. CDR3 sequence: CASSLAGSSGGRPDTQYF. DNA of the CDR3: TGCGCCAGCAGCTTGGCCGGCTCTAGCGGGGGTAGGCCAGATACGCAGTATTTT.

The chain joins TRBV25-1 to TRBJ2-5; TRBD1 matches 8 bases. The J call may be wrong; the DNA end is better matched by TRBJ2-1. Looked up from germline, CDR1 is MGHDK and CDR2 is SYGVNS. This CDR3 is 14 amino acids long. The CDR3, as DNA: TGTGCCAGCAGCTTTGGACAGGGTATCGATGAGCAGTTCTTC. It is translated as CASSFGQGIDEQFF.

The rearrangement uses TRBV12-3 or TRBV12-4 and TRBJ2-7; D unresolved. The J call is doubtful: the DNA matches TRBJ2-1 better. CDR3 size: 12 residues. The CDR3 sequence: CASSWSSSEQFF. The CDR3 bases are TGTGCCAGCAGTTGGTCTAGTAGTGAGCAGTTCTTC.